A single sample gave rise to the 31 T cell receptor beta chains below, sequenced in a study of blood T cell repertoires in COVID-19. Sequenced by immunoSEQ multiplex PCR; TCRdb stores in-frame clones only, minus some. The table shows about 400,000 clones, with over 75% occurring only once. Sequences were obtained from PBMCs or T cells enriched from blood (not recorded which). The receptors here all came from a middle-aged woman with acute COVID-19.

V usage is TRBV19 and J usage is TRBJ2-5, with 9 bases fitting TRBD2. This CDR3 contains 15 residues. With 3 bases clipped from V and 5 bases from J, the junction kept 7 bases outside the gene matches. CDR1 and CDR2 from the germline V gene are LNHDA and SQIVND (reference sequence). CDR3 DNA: TGTGCCAGTAGTATGGTTAGCGGGGGCCGGGAGACCCAGTACTTC. Protein product: CASSMVSGGRETQYF.

The chain has TRBV6-1 and TRBJ2-1; 9 bases agree with TRBD2. Germline assignment: CDR1 MNHNS and CDR2 SASEGT. With 1 base clipped from V and 9 bases from J, the junction kept 13 bases outside the gene matches. The CDR3 spans 17 residues. This CDR3 reads CASSEGVGLAGIREQFF. Written as DNA, the CDR3 is TGTGCCAGCAGTGAAGGCGTCGGCCTAGCGGGGATACGTGAGCAGTTCTTC.

The chain employs TRBV3-1 (or the pseudogene TRBV3-2) and TRBJ2-7, with a tentative D call TRBD2 (6 bases). Looked up from germline, CDR1 is LGHDT and CDR2 is YNNKEL (reference sequence). The CDR3 extends over 15 amino acids. V lost 4 bases and J 0 bases, leaving 13 bases between the germline ends. CDR3 protein: CASSPGLVSSYEQYF. CDR3 coding DNA: TGTGCCAGCAGCCCGGGACTGGTAAGCTCCTACGAGCAGTACTTC.

This chain uses TRBV5-6 with TRBJ1-1, with D maybe TRBD1 (5 bases). CDR1 SGHDT and CDR2 YYEEEE come from the germline V gene. The CDR3 is 15 residues long. Trimming shortened V by 4 bases and J by 1 base, and 14 bases separated the two germline ends. CDR3 loop: CASSPYRFENTEAFF. The CDR3 region has the DNA TGTGCCAGCAGCCCCTACAGGTTTGAGAACACTGAAGCTTTCTTT.

V gene TRBV5-4 combines with J gene TRBJ2-4; no definite D call. CDR1 is SGHNT, CDR2 YYREEE, per germline (reference sequence). V was trimmed by 2 bases and J by 1 base, leaving 13 bases between them. The CDR3 runs to 16 residues. This CDR3 is CASSLTGWAAKNIQYF. The CDR3 region has the DNA TGTGCCAGCAGCTTAACCGGTTGGGCGGCCAAAAACATTCAGTACTTC.

The V and J genes are TRBV6-4 and TRBJ2-1; TRBD2 matches 8 bases. Germline CDR1 is MRHNA and CDR2 is SNTAGT. This CDR3 is built from 18 residues. J was trimmed by 4 bases and V by 1 base; bases with no gene match: 12. CDR3 coding DNA: TGTGCCAGCAGTGACTACTTCTCTACGGGGGGGAGTTACAATGAGCAGTTCTTC. This translates into CASSDYFSTGGSYNEQFF.

The chain links TRBV9 to TRBJ1-1, with D uncertain. Per the germline V gene, CDR1 is SGDLS and CDR2 is YYNGEE. V was pared by 0 bases and J by 0 bases, with 9 bases between. The CDR3 spans 15 residues. The CDR3 bases are TGTGCCAGCAGCGTAGCGGAGTACATGAACACTGAAGCTTTCTTT. This codes for CASSVAEYMNTEAFF.

V and J are TRBV18 and TRBJ2-6, with a weak D call TRBD2 (6 bases). Germline values: CDR1 KGHSH, CDR2 LQKENI. The germline V and J ends were trimmed by 2 bases and 2 bases, with 10 bases remaining between them. This CDR3 spans 16 amino acids. The CDR3, as DNA: TGTGCCAGCTCACCATTTGGGGGGACTGGGGCCAACGTCCTGACTTTC. Translated, it gives CASSPFGGTGANVLTF.

On this clone: At the DNA level, this CDR3 is encoded by other sequences in the same sample as well. V usage is TRBV5-1 and J usage is TRBJ1-1, with D perhaps matching TRBD1 (5 bases). This CDR3 contains 14 residues. Germline lookup yields CDR1 SGHRS and CDR2 YFSETQ. V was shortened by 0 bases and J by 5 bases, with 11 bases between the two germline ends. The CDR3 is CASSLAGVGTEAFF. DNA for the CDR3: TGCGCCAGCAGCTTGGCGGGGGTGGGGACTGAAGCTTTCTTT.

The chain joins TRBV2 to TRBJ2-7, with D perhaps TRBD2 (6 bases). V gave up 3 bases and J gave up 3 bases, with 18 bases separating them. CDR3 length: 16 residues. CDR1 is SNHLY and CDR2 is FYNNEI in the germline V gene. The CDR3 reads CASSDITGRGNYEQYF. In DNA form, the CDR3 reads TGTGCCAGCAGTGATATAACGGGACGGGGGAACTACGAGCAGTACTTC.

This chain connects TRBV25-1 to TRBJ2-7; TRBD1 aligns across 8 bases. J gave up 2 bases and V 4 bases, and 4 bases lay outside the gene matches. The CDR3 is 14 residues long. Germline V gene sequence: CDR1 MGHDK, CDR2 SYGVNS. The CDR3 sequence is CASSGTGLAYEQYF. CDR3 DNA sequence: TGTGCCAGCAGTGGGACAGGGCTGGCCTACGAGCAGTACTTC.

The chain recombines TRBV19 with TRBJ2-7; tentative D call: TRBD1 (6 bases). The CDR3 totals 15 residues. Trimming stripped 6 bases from V and 0 bases from J, with 15 bases between. Germline V gene data show CDR1 as LNHDA and CDR2 as SQIVND (reference sequence). The CDR3 loop reads CASRRTAQSSYEQYF. The CDR3 DNA reads as TGTGCCAGTAGACGGACAGCCCAGAGCTCCTACGAGCAGTACTTC.

The CDR3 loop reads CASSAESYYGYTF. DNA for the CDR3: TGTGCCAGCAGCGCGGAATCGTACTATGGCTACACCTTC. The rearrangement joins TRBV7-8 to TRBJ1-2; D is unresolved. The CDR3 extends over 13 amino acids. Germline CDR1 SGHVS, CDR2 FQNEAQ. V was pared by 5 bases and J by 3 bases, with 10 bases between.

The chain combines TRBV19 with TRBJ1-2, with D perhaps matching TRBD1 (5 bases). The CDR3 totals 15 residues. The ends were cut back, 0 bases at V and 4 bases at J, with 12 bases in the middle. Germline V lookup: CDR1 LNHDA, CDR2 SQIVND (reference sequence). The CDR3 DNA follows: TGTGCCAGTAGTATAGAGGGGCAGTTTGGCTATGGCTACACCTTC. The encoded protein is CASSIEGQFGYGYTF. The full variable domain, with the rest looked up from reference TRBV19 and TRBJ1-2, is DGGITQSPKYLFRKEGQNVTLSCEQNLNHDAMYWYRQDPGQGLRLIYYSQIVNDFQKGDIAEGYSVSREKKESFPLTVTSAQKNPTAFYLCASSIEGQFGYGYTFGSGTRLTVV.

The genes are TRBV3-1 (or the pseudogene TRBV3-2) and TRBJ2-2, with D possibly TRBD2 on 8 matching bases. V lost 4 bases, J lost 7 bases, and 22 bases lay in between. Germline values: CDR1 LGHDT, CDR2 YNNKEL (reference sequence). CDR3 length: 17 residues. The CDR3 coding sequence is TGTGCCAGCAGCCGCGTCACGGGAGGGGGCAAAGTCGGGGAGCTGTTTTTT. Its translation: CASSRVTGGGKVGELFF.

This clone was observed a single time. The genes are TRBV19 and TRBJ2-7; the match to TRBD1 covers 9 bases. The CDR3 covers 13 residues. After removal of 5 bases from V and 8 bases from J, the junction contained 7 bases not matched to a gene. Germline loops: CDR1 LNHDA, CDR2 SQIVND (reference sequence). This chain's CDR3 is CASSPGQGYKQYF. CDR3 coding DNA: TGTGCCAGTAGTCCGGGACAGGGATATAAGCAGTACTTC.

V is TRBV19 and J is TRBJ1-1; D unresolved. This CDR3 spans 14 amino acids. CDR1 and CDR2 from the germline V gene are LNHDA and SQIVND (reference sequence). V was trimmed by 1 base and J by 3 bases, leaving 9 bases between them. As DNA, the CDR3 is TGTGCCAGTAGTATAGTCCGCGCGGACACTGAAGCTTTCTTT. Protein: CASSIVRADTEAFF. Filled out from reference TRBV19 and TRBJ1-1, the complete variable domain reads DGGITQSPKYLFRKEGQNVTLSCEQNLNHDAMYWYRQDPGQGLRLIYYSQIVNDFQKGDIAEGYSVSREKKESFPLTVTSAQKNPTAFYLCASSIVRADTEAFFGQGTRLTVV.

V is TRBV5-6 and J is TRBJ1-1, with D possibly TRBD1 on 5 matching bases. V was shortened by 0 bases and J by 5 bases, with 8 bases between the two germline ends. This CDR3 has 13 residues. CDR1 is SGHDT, CDR2 YYEEEE, per germline. CDR3 in amino acids: CASSLVQGTEAFF. The CDR3 DNA reads TGTGCCAGCAGCTTGGTTCAGGGTACTGAAGCTTTCTTT.

V gene TRBV5-4 combines with J gene TRBJ2-5, with TRBD2 identical over 10 bases. The CDR3 is 15 residues long. Germline trimming cut 5 bases from V and 1 base from J; bases unmatched to any gene: 5. The germline V gene encodes CDR1 SGHNT and CDR2 YYREEE (reference sequence). CDR3 protein: CASRTLAGGQETQYF. The CDR3 bases are TGTGCCAGCAGAACCTTAGCGGGGGGCCAAGAGACCCAGTACTTC.

The gene calls are TRBV10-2 and TRBJ2-5; 9 nucleotides align to TRBD2. The CDR3 is 16 amino acids. V trimming: 3 bases; J trimming: 4 bases; junction bases outside the gene matches: 9. Germline V gene lookup returns CDR1 WSHSY and CDR2 SAAADI. CDR3 coding DNA: TGCGCCAGCAGTGACCTGGCGGGGGGGCTAGGAGAGACCCAGTACTTC. Protein sequence: CASSDLAGGLGETQYF.

This sequence joins TRBV2 and TRBJ1-2; 8 bases fit TRBD1. The CDR3 length is 14 residues. V dropped 5 bases and J dropped 4; count of bases not matched to a gene: 6. The V gene's germline CDR1 is SNHLY and CDR2 FYNNEI. The CDR3 nucleotides read TGTGCCAGCAGTACCTCCCAGGGGGCCTATGGCTACACCTTC. It encodes CASSTSQGAYGYTF.

The rearrangement links TRBV5-4 to TRBJ1-1, with D unresolved. CDR3 length equals 15 residues. Trimming left V 4 bases short and J 4 bases short, with 17 bases between. From germline, CDR1 is SGHNT and CDR2 YYREEE (reference sequence). For the CDR3, the DNA is TGTGCCAGCAGCCGGAACCTAGCAGCAGCCACTGAAGCTTTCTTT. It encodes CASSRNLAAATEAFF. Using reference TRBV5-4 and TRBJ1-1 for the parts outside the CDR3, the full variable domain is ETGVTQSPTHLIKTRGQQVTLRCSSQSGHNTVSWYQQALGQGPQFIFQYYREEENGRGNFPPRFSGLQFPNYSSELNVNALELDDSALYLCASSRNLAAATEAFFGQGTRLTVV.

The chain has TRBV20-1 and TRBJ1-2; a possible D gene is TRBD1 (5 bases). Germline V lookup: CDR1 DFQATT, CDR2 SNEGSKA (reference sequence). The CDR3 runs to 11 residues. Trimming took off 3 bases at V and 5 bases at J, with 7 bases between the two ends. DNA of the CDR3: TGCAGTGCTAGCCACAGGTATGGCTACACCTTC. Residues: CSASHRYGYTF.

The rearrangement joins TRBV4-2 to TRBJ2-7, with TRBD1 identical over 9 bases. The germline gives CDR1 LGHNA, CDR2 YNFKEQ. This CDR3 is 15 amino acids long. Losses at the gene ends were 4 bases for V and 0 bases for J; bases not matched to a gene: 4. For the CDR3, the DNA is TGTGCCAGCAGCCTCGGACAGGGGAGCTCCTACGAGCAGTACTTC. This translates into CASSLGQGSSYEQYF.

The chain carries TRBV11-2 and TRBJ1-1, with D uncertain. The ends were cut back, 1 base at V and 4 bases at J, with 4 bases in the middle. CDR1 is SGHAT, CDR2 FQNNGV, per germline. This CDR3 is built from 12 residues. CDR3 residues: CASSLARTEAFF. The CDR3 DNA is TGTGCCAGCAGCTTAGCCCGCACTGAAGCTTTCTTT.

V gene TRBV27 combines with J gene TRBJ1-2; D might be TRBD1 (6 bases). Germline V CDR1 and CDR2: MNHEY, SMNVEV (reference sequence). V shed 5 bases and J shed 6 bases, with 16 bases lying between them. The CDR3 runs to 14 residues. This CDR3 is CASSLTGLGDGYTF. The CDR3, as DNA: TGTGCCAGCAGTCTTACAGGGCTGGGAGATGGCTACACCTTC.

This chain joins TRBV3-1 (or the pseudogene TRBV3-2) and TRBJ2-4; 8 nucleotides agree with TRBD1. The germline CDR1 and CDR2 sequences are LGHDT and YNNKEL (reference sequence). The CDR3 loop spans 12 amino acids. Trimming at V came to 2 bases and at J to 11 bases, leaving 2 bases not matched to a gene. The chain's CDR3 is CASSQNRGFQYF. The CDR3 bases are TGTGCCAGCAGCCAAAACAGGGGGTTTCAGTACTTC.

This clone counts as medium-sized (0.01 to 0.1%). The rearrangement links TRBV9 to TRBJ2-2, with 10 bases matching TRBD1. CDR3 size: 17 residues. Germline V gene data show CDR1 as SGDLS and CDR2 as YYNGEE. J gave up 1 base and V 3 bases, and 6 bases lay outside the gene matches. CDR3 nucleotides: TGTGCCAGCAGCGGACCCCGGGACAGGGGGAACACCGGGGAGCTGTTTTTT. Encoded protein: CASSGPRDRGNTGELFF. The whole variable domain, remainder taken from reference TRBV9 and TRBJ2-2, is DSGVTQTPKHLITATGQRVTLRCSPRSGDLSVYWYQQSLDQGLQFLIQYYNGEERAKGNILERFSAQQFPDLHSELNLSSLELGDSALYFCASSGPRDRGNTGELFFGEGSRLTVL.

This clone was recorded only once. In nucleotides, the CDR3 is TGTGCCAGCAGTGACACAGGGTCTACAAATTCACCCCTCCACTTT. Amino acids: CASSDTGSTNSPLHF. This rearrangement joins TRBV2 to TRBJ1-6, with D maybe TRBD1 (6 bases). Trimming shortened V by 3 bases and J by 7 bases, and 13 bases separated the two germline ends. This CDR3 has 15 amino acids. CDR1 SNHLY and CDR2 FYNNEI come from the germline V gene. The whole variable domain, remainder taken from reference TRBV2 and TRBJ1-6, is EPEVTQTPSHQVTQMGQEVILRCVPISNHLYFYWYRQILGQKVEFLVSFYNNEISEKSEIFDDQFSVERPDGSNFTLKIRSTKLEDSAMYFCASSDTGSTNSPLHFGNGTRLTVT.

The rearrangement uses TRBV21-1 and TRBJ1-2; the table gives TRBD1 as D, unverified against the DNA. TRBV21-1 is annotated as a pseudogene. This CDR3 is 15 amino acids long. CDR3 loop: CASSKRHLANYGYTF. The CDR3, as DNA: TGTGCCAGCAGCAAGAGACATTTAGCTAACTATGGCTACACCTTC.

This clone was counted a single time. This sequence joins TRBV24-1 and TRBJ1-2, with 8 bases matching TRBD1. Trimming removed 4 bases from V and 7 bases from J; junction bases left unmatched: 7. CDR1 and CDR2 from the germline V gene are KGHDR and SFDVKD. The CDR3 consists of 14 residues. CDR3 loop: CATSDLDRAAGYTF. CDR3 bases: TGTGCCACCAGTGACTTGGACAGGGCAGCTGGCTACACCTTC.